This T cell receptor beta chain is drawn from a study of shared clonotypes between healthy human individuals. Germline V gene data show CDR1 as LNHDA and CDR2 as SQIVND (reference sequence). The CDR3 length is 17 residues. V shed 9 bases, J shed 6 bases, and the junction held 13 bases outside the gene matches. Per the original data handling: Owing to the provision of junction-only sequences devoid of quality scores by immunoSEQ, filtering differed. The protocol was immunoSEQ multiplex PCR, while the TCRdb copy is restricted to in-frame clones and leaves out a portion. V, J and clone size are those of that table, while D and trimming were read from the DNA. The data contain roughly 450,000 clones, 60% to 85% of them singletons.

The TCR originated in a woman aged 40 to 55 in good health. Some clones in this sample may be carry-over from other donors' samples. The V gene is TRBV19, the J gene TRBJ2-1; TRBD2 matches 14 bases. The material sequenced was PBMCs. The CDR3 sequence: CARASGTSGSWGNEQFF. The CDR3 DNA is TGTGCCAGAGCTTCCGGGACTAGCGGGAGTTGGGGCAATGAGCAGTTCTTC.